This T cell receptor beta chain was obtained from a study of T-cell reconstitution after alpha-beta-depleted transplantation in children. CDR3 length: 15 residues. Trimming cost V 5 bases and J 4 bases; bases outside gene matches: 10. Germline values: CDR1 SGHDN, CDR2 FVKESK. In this sample, this clonotype turned up a few times. Unique molecular identifiers featured in how the TCRbeta library was prepared. TCRdb analysed the PCR reads with MiXCR anew, one entry per CDR3 protein. Here the sample spans some 830,000 distinct CDR3 sequences, about 15% being singletons. This sequence was found in a male patient younger than 18 who had a stem cell transplant for acute lymphoblastic leukemia, so the T cells may come from the graft donor. The sequences come from PBMCs, mostly from graft donor cells, collected 360 days after TCRalphabeta/CD19-depleted stem cell transplant. The chain joins TRBV14 to TRBJ2-7; 8 nucleotides line up with TRBD1. The CDR3 sequence is CASSKGQGATYEQYF. CDR3 bases: TGTGCCAGCAGCAAAGGGCAGGGGGCTACTTACGAGCAGTACTTC.